This T cell receptor beta chain was obtained from a study of blood T cells in healthy people across ages. Study-wide points: Long-lived donors carried more naive CD4+ cells and greater diversity than aged donors.

The sample, around 10 milliliters of peripheral blood, was drawn from each donor. The junction had 7 bases not matched to a gene; V was cut back by 3 bases and J by 8 bases. The germline CDR1 and CDR2 sequences are SGHKS and YYEKEE (reference sequence). This CDR3 is 15 amino acids long. Alongside a J-beta primer mix, a sample-barcoded 5' primer served in a second PCR lasting roughly 7 to 11 cycles. The template-switch adaptor was a 5' adaptor with 12 random nucleotides. It tagged each cDNA molecule. MiXCR, applied by TCRdb to the 5' RACE reads, yields one record per CDR3 protein. Of more than 650,000 distinct CDR3 sequences detected, roughly 24% appear once; the ten largest clones hold under 3%. About this clonotype: Its antigen is not identified.

The sample was also reused in another study, on T cells of mothers and their children.

This TCR was recovered from a boy between 10 and 17 years old in good health. This sequence joins TRBV5-5 and TRBJ1-4, with 10 bases identical to TRBD1. Sequencing was done on a sample of blood. Here the CDR3 reads CASSSDRGLREKLFF. In DNA, the CDR3 is TGTGCCAGCAGCTCCGACAGGGGGCTTCGGGAAAAACTGTTTTTT.